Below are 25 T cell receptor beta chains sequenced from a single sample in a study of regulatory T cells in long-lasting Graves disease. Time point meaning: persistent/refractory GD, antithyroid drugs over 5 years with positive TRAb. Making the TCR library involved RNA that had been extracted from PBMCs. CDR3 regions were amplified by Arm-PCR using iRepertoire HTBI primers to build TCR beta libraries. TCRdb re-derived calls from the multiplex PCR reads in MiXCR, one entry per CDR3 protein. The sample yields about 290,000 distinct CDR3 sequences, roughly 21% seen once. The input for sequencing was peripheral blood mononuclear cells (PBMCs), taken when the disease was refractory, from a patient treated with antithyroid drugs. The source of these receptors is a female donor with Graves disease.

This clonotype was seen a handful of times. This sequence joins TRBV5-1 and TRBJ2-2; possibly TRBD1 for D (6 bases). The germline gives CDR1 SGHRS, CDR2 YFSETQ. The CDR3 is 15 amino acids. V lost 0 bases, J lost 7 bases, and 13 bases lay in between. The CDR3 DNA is TGCGCCAGCAGCTTGGATGGAAGACAGGACGGGGAGCTGTTTTTT. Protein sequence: CASSLDGRQDGELFF.

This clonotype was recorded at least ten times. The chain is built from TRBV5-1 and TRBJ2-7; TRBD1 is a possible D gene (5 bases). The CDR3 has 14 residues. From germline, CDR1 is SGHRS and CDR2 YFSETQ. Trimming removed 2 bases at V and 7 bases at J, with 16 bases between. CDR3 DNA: TGCGCCAGCAGCTTAACGGACAAGCTACTGGAGCAGTACTTC. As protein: CASSLTDKLLEQYF.

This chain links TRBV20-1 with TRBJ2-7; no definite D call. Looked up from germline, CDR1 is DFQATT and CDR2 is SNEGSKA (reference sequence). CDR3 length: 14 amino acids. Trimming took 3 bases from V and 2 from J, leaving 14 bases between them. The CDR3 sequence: CSASGYSPTYEQYF. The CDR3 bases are TGCAGTGCTAGTGGATACAGCCCCACCTACGAGCAGTACTTC.

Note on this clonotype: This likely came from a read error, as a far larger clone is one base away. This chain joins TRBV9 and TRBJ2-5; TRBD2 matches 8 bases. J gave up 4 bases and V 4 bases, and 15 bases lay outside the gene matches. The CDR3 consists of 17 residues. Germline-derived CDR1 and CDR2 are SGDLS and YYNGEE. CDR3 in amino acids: CASSFLNPGLEGETQYF. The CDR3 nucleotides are TGTGCCAGCAGCTTTCTGAACCCGGGACTAGAGGGAGAGACCCAGTACTTC. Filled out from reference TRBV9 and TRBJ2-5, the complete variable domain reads DSGVTQTPKHLITATGQRVTLRCSPRSGDLSVYWYQQSLDQGLQFLIQYYNGEERAKGNILERFSAQQFPDLHSELNLSSLELGDSALYFCASSFLNPGLEGETQYFGPGTRLLVL.

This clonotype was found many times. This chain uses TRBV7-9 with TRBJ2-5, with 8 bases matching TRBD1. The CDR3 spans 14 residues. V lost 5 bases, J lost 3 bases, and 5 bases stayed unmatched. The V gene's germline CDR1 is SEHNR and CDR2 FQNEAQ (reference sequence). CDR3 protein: CASSPPTGEETQYF. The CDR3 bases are TGTGCCAGCAGCCCCCCGACAGGGGAAGAGACCCAGTACTTC.

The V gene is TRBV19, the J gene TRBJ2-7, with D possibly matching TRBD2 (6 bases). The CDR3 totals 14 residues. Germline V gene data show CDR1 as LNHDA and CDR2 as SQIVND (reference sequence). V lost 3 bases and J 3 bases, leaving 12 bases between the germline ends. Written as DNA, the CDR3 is TGTGCCAGTAGTATCGGACTACACCGCTACGAGCAGTACTTC. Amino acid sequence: CASSIGLHRYEQYF.

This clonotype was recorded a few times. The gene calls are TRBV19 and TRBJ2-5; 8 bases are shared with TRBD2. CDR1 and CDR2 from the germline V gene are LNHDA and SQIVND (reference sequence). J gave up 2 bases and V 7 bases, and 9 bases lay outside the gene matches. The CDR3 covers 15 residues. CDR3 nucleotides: TGTGCCAGTATGACCAGCGGGAGAGGACAAGAGACCCAGTACTTC. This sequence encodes CASMTSGRGQETQYF. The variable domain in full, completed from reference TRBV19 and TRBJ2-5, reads DGGITQSPKYLFRKEGQNVTLSCEQNLNHDAMYWYRQDPGQGLRLIYYSQIVNDFQKGDIAEGYSVSREKKESFPLTVTSAQKNPTAFYLCASMTSGRGQETQYFGPGTRLLVL.

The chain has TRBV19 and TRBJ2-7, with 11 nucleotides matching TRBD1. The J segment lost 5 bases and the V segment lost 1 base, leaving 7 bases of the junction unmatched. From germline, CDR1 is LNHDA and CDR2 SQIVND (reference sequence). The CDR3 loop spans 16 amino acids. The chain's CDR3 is CASSIGTGGLMNEQYF. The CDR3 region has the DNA TGTGCCAGTAGTATAGGGACAGGGGGCTTGATGAACGAGCAGTACTTC. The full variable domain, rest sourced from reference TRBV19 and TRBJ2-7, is DGGITQSPKYLFRKEGQNVTLSCEQNLNHDAMYWYRQDPGQGLRLIYYSQIVNDFQKGDIAEGYSVSREKKESFPLTVTSAQKNPTAFYLCASSIGTGGLMNEQYFGPGTRLTVT.

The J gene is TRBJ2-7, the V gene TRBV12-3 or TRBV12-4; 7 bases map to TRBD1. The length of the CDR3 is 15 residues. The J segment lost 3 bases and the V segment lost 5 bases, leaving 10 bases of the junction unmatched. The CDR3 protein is CASSITGTDIYEQYF. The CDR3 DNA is TGTGCCAGCAGTATTACCGGGACAGATATCTACGAGCAGTACTTC.

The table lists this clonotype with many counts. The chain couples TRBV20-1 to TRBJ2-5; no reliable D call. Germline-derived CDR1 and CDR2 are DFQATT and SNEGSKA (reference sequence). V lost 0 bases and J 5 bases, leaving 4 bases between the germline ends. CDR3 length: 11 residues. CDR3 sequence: CSARERETQYF. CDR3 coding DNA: TGCAGTGCTAGAGAGCGGGAGACCCAGTACTTC.

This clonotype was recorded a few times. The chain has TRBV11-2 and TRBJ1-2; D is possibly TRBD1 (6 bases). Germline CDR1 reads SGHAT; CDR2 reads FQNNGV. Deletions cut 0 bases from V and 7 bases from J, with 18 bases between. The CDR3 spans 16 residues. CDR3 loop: CASSLDPGGFLGGYTF. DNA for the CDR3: TGTGCCAGCAGCTTAGATCCCGGGGGCTTCTTGGGTGGCTACACCTTC.

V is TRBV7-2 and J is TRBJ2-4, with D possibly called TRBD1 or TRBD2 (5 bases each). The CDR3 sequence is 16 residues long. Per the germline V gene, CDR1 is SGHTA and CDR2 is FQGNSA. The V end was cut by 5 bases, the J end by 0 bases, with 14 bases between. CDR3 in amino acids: CASSPGTLLAKNIQYF. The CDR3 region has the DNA TGTGCCAGCAGCCCCGGGACCCTGCTAGCCAAAAACATTCAGTACTTC. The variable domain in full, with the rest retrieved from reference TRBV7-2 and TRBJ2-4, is GAGVSQSPSNKVTEKGKDVELRCDPISGHTALYWYRQSLGQGLEFLIYFQGNSAPDKSGLPSDRFSAERTGGSVSTLTIQRTQQEDSAVYLCASSPGTLLAKNIQYFGAGTRLSVL.

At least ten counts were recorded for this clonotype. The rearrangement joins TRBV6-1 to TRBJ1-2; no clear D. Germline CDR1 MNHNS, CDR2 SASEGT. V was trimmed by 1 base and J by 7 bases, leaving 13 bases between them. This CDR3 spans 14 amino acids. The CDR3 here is CASSEGRSRGGYTF. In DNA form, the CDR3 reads TGTGCCAGCAGTGAAGGGCGCAGTCGGGGTGGCTACACCTTC.

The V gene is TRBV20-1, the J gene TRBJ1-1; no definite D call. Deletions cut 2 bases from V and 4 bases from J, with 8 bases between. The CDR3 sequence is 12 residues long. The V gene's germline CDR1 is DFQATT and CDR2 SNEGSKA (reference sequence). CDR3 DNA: TGCAGTGCTAGACGGGCGGGCACTGAAGCTTTCTTT. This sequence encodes CSARRAGTEAFF.

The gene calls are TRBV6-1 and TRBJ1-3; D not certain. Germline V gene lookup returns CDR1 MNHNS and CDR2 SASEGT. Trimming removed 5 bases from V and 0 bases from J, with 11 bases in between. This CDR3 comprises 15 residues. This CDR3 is CASSPPGTSGNTIYF. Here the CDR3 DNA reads TGTGCCAGCAGTCCTCCTGGTACCTCTGGAAACACCATATATTTT.

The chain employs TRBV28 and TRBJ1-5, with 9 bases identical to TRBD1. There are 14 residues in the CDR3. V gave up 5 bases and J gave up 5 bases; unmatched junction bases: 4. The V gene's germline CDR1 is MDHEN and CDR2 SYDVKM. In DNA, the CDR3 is TGTGCCAGCAGTCAAAGACAGGGGGATCAGCCCCAGCATTTT. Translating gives CASSQRQGDQPQHF.

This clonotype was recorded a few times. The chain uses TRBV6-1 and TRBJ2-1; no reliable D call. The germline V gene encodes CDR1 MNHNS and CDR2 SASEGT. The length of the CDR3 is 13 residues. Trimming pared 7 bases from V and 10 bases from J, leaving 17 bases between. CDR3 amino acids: CASTLRPLLEQFF. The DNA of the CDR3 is TGTGCCAGCACCCTCCGTCCTCTGTTGGAGCAGTTCTTC.

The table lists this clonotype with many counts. The CDR3 here is CASSYGGADYEQYF. The CDR3 DNA reads TGTGCCAGCAGTTACGGCGGGGCCGACTACGAGCAGTACTTC. The chain has TRBV6-5 and TRBJ2-7; D possibly corresponds to TRBD2 (6 bases). The CDR3 has 14 amino acids. Trimming shortened V by 2 bases and J by 3 bases, and 11 bases separated the two germline ends. CDR1 is MNHEY, CDR2 SVGAGI, per germline.

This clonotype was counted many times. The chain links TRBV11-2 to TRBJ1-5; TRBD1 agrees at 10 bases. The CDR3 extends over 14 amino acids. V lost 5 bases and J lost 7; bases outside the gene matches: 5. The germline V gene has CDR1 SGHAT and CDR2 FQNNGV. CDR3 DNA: TGTGCCAGCAGCACGACAGGGGGCGGACAGCCCCAGCATTTT. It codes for CASSTTGGGQPQHF.

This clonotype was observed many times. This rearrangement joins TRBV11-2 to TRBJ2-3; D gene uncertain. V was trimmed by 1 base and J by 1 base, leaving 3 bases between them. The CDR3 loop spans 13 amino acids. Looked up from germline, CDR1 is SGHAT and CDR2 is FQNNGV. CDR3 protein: CASSLGGTDTQYF. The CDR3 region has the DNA TGTGCCAGCAGCTTAGGGGGCACAGATACGCAGTATTTT. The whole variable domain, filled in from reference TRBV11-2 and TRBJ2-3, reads EAGVAQSPRYKIIEKRQSVAFWCNPISGHATLYWYQQILGQGPKLLIQFQNNGVVDDSQLPKDRFSAERLKGVDSTLKIQPAKLEDSAVYLCASSLGGTDTQYFGPGTRLTVL.

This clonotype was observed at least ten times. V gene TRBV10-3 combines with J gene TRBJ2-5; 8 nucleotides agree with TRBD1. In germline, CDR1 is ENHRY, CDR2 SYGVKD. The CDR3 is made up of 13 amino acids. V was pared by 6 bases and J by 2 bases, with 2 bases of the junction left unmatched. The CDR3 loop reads CAISRTGQETQYF. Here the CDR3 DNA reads TGTGCCATCAGCAGGACAGGGCAAGAGACCCAGTACTTC.

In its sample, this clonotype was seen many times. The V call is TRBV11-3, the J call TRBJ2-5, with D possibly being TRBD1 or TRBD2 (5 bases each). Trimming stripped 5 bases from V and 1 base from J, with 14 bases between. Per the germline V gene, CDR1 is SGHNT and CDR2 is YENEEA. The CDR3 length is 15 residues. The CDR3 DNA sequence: TGTGCCAGCAGCCCCTTGAGGGGTGGCCAAGAGACCCAGTACTTC. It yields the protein CASSPLRGGQETQYF.

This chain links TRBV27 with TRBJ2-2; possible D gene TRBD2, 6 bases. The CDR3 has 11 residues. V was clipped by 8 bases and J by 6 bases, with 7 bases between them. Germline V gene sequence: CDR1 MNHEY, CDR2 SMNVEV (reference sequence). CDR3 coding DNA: TGTGCCAGCTGGGGGGCCGGGGAGCTGTTTTTT. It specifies CASWGAGELFF.

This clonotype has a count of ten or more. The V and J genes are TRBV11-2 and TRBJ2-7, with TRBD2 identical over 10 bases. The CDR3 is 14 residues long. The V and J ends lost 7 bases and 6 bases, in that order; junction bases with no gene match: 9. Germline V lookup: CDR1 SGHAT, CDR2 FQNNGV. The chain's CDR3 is CASTLGTSAIEQYF. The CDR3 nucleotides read TGTGCCAGCACGCTGGGGACTAGCGCTATCGAGCAGTACTTC.

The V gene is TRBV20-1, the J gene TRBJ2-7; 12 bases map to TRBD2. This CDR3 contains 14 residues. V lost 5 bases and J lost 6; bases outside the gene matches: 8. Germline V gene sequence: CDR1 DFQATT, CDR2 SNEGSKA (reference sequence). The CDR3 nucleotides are TGCAGTGCTTCTATTACTAGCGGGAGGCTCGAGCAGTACTTC. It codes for CSASITSGRLEQYF.